The following is a T cell receptor beta chain sequence with its context. The approximately 17-34 mg bulk tissue piece was not sorted before simultaneous RNA and DNA extraction. The cohort consisted of patients whose primary liver carcinoma was surgically resected. Patients showed chronic HBV infection and an absence of prior treatment. The record originates from a study of tumor-infiltrating lymphocytes in primary liver carcinoma. Study background: The patient population consisted of men and women between 30 and 69 years of age. Samples yielded about 3.65 to 7.5 million productive TCRbeta reads, similar across tissue types.

Making TCR beta cDNA involved around 510 ng total RNA and a constant-region primer. Employing slightly modified ARM-PCR, three nested multiplex PCR rounds were run, and these gave rise to the TCR beta libraries. A C-beta reverse primer was combined with TRBV1-TRBV30 forward primers in the first two PCR rounds, and each round had around 11 cycles. TCRdb used MiXCR to reprocess the multiplex PCR reads, holding one entry per CDR3 protein. The data contain tens of thousands of distinct CDR3 sequences, roughly 77% of them singletons. The CDR3 contains 15 residues. Germline V gives CDR1 MDHEN, CDR2 SYDVKM.

This receptor was identified in a man in his forties with primary liver carcinoma and hepatitis B virus infection. The sample taken for sequencing was tumor-adjacent normal liver tissue. The chain carries TRBV28 and TRBJ1-2; D is undetermined. CDR3 sequence reads: CTGSSLADPGYGYTF. The DNA of the CDR3 is TGTACCGGCAGTTCCCTCGCTGACCCGGGGTATGGCTACACCTTC.